What follows are 32 T cell receptor beta chains derived from one specimen sequenced in a study of tissue T cells after allogeneic stem cell transplantation. Time point in this sample: mouse harvest day 14 after allogeneic transplant. Mouse grafts combined 10^7 T-cell-depleted bone marrow cells with 10^6 splenic CD5+ T cells. Here immunoSEQ multiplex PCR was the method, and the copy in TCRdb shows in-frame clones only, minus some. The table has 2,100 or so clones, 40% to 55% seen once; the top ten hold less than 35%. Sample: lymph node tissue. All receptors come from a female BALB/c mouse given C57BL/6 T cells with graft-versus-host disease after an allogeneic hematopoietic cell transplant.

With respect to this clone: Gene names follow the mouse nomenclature. Sequencing ends 1 residue short of the CDR3 end; the germline J gene provides the rest. V and J are TRBV13-3 and TRBJ2-5; possible D gene TRBD2, 7 bases. The CDR3 has 13 residues. Trimming pared 5 bases from V and 4 bases from J, leaving 11 bases between. Per the germline V gene, CDR1 is NNHDY and CDR2 is SYVADS. The CDR3 region is CASRGGAEDTQYF. The DNA read from the CDR3 is TGTGCCAGCAGGGGGGGCGCGGAAGACACCCAGTAC.

A note on this clone: Any gene name here is a mouse gene name. Read coverage stops 1 residue before the CDR3 terminus; the germline J gene supplies the remainder. The chain couples TRBV29 to TRBJ2-7; TRBD2 aligns across 9 bases. V dropped 6 bases and J dropped 0; count of bases not matched to a gene: 3. CDR3 length: 14 amino acids. Germline V gene data show CDR1 as MSHET and CDR2 as SYDVDS. The CDR3 DNA, read in part, is TGTGCTAGCAGGGACTGGGGAAGCTCCTATGAACAGTAC. The encoded protein is CASRDWGSSYEQY. The complete CDR3 sequence is CASRDWGSSYEQYF. Full variable domain (remainder filled in from reference TRBV29 and TRBJ2-7): DMKVTQMPRYLIKRMGENVLLECGQDMSHETMYWYRQDPGLGLQLIYISYDVDSNSEGDIPKGYRVSRKKREHFSLILDSAKTNQTSVYFCASRDWGSSYEQYFGPGTRLTVL.

This clone was counted only a few times. All gene names here are mouse names. Read data end 1 residue before the CDR3 end; the end is taken from the germline J gene. The chain employs TRBV3 and TRBJ2-2; D not certain. CDR3 length: 13 residues. Trimming cost V 1 base and J 3 bases, with 3 bases left between them. From germline, CDR1 is SNHLY and CDR2 FYNGKV (reference sequence). CDR3 amino acids: CASSLDYTGQLYF. CDR3 DNA (partial): TGTGCCAGCAGCTTAGACTACACCGGGCAGCTCTAC.

Comment on this clone: All gene names here are mouse names. The sequence runs out 1 residue before the end of the CDR3; the remainder is reconstructed from the germline J gene. The V gene is TRBV3, the J gene TRBJ1-3, with TRBD1 matching over 9 bases. The CDR3 sequence is 16 residues long. CDR1 is SNHLY and CDR2 is FYNGKV in the germline V gene (reference sequence). The V gene end was trimmed by 5 bases and the J gene end by 0 bases; junction bases not matched to a gene: 5. This CDR3 reads CASSVGQGYSGNTLYF. The DNA read from the CDR3 is TGTGCCAGCAGCGTGGGACAGGGTTATTCTGGAAATACGCTCTAT.

This clone was counted a few times. Gene names follow the mouse nomenclature. The missing CDR3 end, 1 residue past where the read stops, is filled in from the germline J gene. This CDR3 is also generated by other DNA sequences in the sample. The chain employs TRBV13-3 and TRBJ2-1; D tentatively reads TRBD1 or TRBD2 (5 bases each). Germline values: CDR1 NNHDY, CDR2 SYVADS. This CDR3 is 14 amino acids long. V shed 2 bases and J shed 1 base, with 7 bases lying between them. CDR3 loop: CASSDGGNYAEQFF. CDR3 DNA, as far as it was read: TGTGCCAGCAGTGACGGGGGAAACTATGCTGAGCAGTTC.

This clone has only a few counts. Gene names denote mouse genes. The CDR3 goes on 1 residue after the read ends, and that part is filled in from the germline J gene. V gene TRBV15 combines with J gene TRBJ2-7, with D perhaps TRBD2 (7 bases). This CDR3 spans 13 amino acids. V lost 5 bases to trimming and J lost 7 bases, with 15 bases between them. Germline V gene sequence: CDR1 SGHND, CDR2 FRSKSL. CDR3 amino acids: CASSPGRGGEQYF. The sequenced CDR3 bases are TGTGCCAGCAGTCCCGGGAGGGGGGGGGAACAGTAC.

As to this clone: These gene names are mouse names. From the germline J gene comes the end of the CDR3, since the read stops 1 residue before it. The chain couples TRBV15 to TRBJ1-5; D may be TRBD1 (6 bases). The V end lost 4 bases, the J end lost 2 bases, and 9 bases lay between the germline ends. Germline V gene data show CDR1 as SGHND and CDR2 as FRSKSL. This CDR3 spans 14 amino acids. CDR3 DNA, as far as it was read: TGTGCCAGCAGTTCCGGGACATACAACCAGGCTCCGCTT. Its translation is CASSSGTYNQAPL. The entire CDR3 protein is CASSSGTYNQAPLF. Full variable domain (remainder filled in from reference TRBV15 and TRBJ1-5): DAGVTQTPRHEVAEKGQTIILKCEPVSGHNDLFWYRQTKIQGLELLSYFRSKSLMEDGGAFKDRFKAEMLNSSFSTLKIQPTEPKDSAVYLCASSSGTYNQAPLFGEGTRLSVL.

A word on this clone: Mouse names are used for the genes. The CDR3 end falls 1 residue outside the read, so it is completed with the germline J gene. The chain joins TRBV23 to TRBJ2-7; the D segment call TRBD1 is taken from the table without a DNA check. The CDR3 is 15 residues long. CDR1 is KGHTA, CDR2 FQNQQP, per germline. The CDR3 reads CSSSQGGTGGREQYF. The DNA read from the CDR3 is TGCTCCAGCAGTCAAGGGGGGACAGGGGGCCGTGAACAGTAC.

As to this clone: The gene names here belong to mouse. The read comes to an end 1 residue before the CDR3 does, leaving the germline J gene to fill in the end. The V call is TRBV4, the J call TRBJ1-4; 9 bases map to TRBD1. CDR1 and CDR2 from the germline V gene are LGHDT and YNNKQL (reference sequence). This CDR3 spans 14 amino acids. J was trimmed by 7 bases and V by 5 bases; bases with no gene match: 5. Partial CDR3 DNA: TGTGCCAGCAGCCCCGGGACAGGGCCCGAAAGATTATTT. Translated, it gives CASSPGTGPERLF. In full, the CDR3 is CASSPGTGPERLFF.

By frequency in the sample, this clone is hyperexpanded. Mouse names are used for the genes. The read gets to within 1 residue of the CDR3 end, and the germline J gene fills in the rest. The chain employs TRBV4 and TRBJ2-5; D is perhaps TRBD2 (6 bases). This CDR3 spans 14 amino acids. Trimming shortened V by 5 bases and J by 0 bases, and 9 bases separated the two germline ends. Germline V gene lookup returns CDR1 LGHDT and CDR2 YNNKQL (reference sequence). CDR3 amino acids: CASSPWGNQDTQYF. The DNA read from the CDR3 is TGTGCCAGCAGCCCCTGGGGTAACCAAGACACCCAGTAC.

With regard to this clone: Gene names denote mouse genes. The read gets to within 1 residue of the CDR3 end, and the germline J gene fills in the rest. The chain is built from TRBV26 and TRBJ2-5, with D unclear. Between the trimmed V and J ends, which lost 4 bases and 0 bases, there was a span of 5 bases. The CDR3 runs to 13 residues. CDR1 and CDR2 (germline): KGHPV, FQNQEV (reference sequence). The covered CDR3 bases are TGTGCCAGCAGTCCCACCAACCAAGACACCCAGTAC. Protein product: CASSPTNQDTQY. The CDR3 reads in full as CASSPTNQDTQYF.

This clone is classed as medium-sized (0.01 to 0.1%). Gene names are mouse gene names. The read terminates 1 residue ahead of where the CDR3 ends, so the germline J gene completes it. The V call is TRBV24, the J call TRBJ2-7; 12 positions match TRBD2. With V trimmed by 4 bases and J by 6 bases, 1 base remained unmatched. The CDR3 is 13 amino acids. Germline loops: CDR1 KGHTA, CDR2 FRNEEI. The CDR3 spells CASSRDWGVEQYF. The DNA read from the CDR3 is TGTGCCAGCAGTCGGGACTGGGGGGTTGAACAGTAC.

Points on this clone: Mouse gene names apply. Sequencing ends 1 residue short of the CDR3 end; the germline J gene provides the rest. The V and J genes are TRBV23 and TRBJ1-5; the D call TRBD1 from the table was never checked on the DNA. In germline, CDR1 is KGHTA, CDR2 FQNQQP. CDR3 size: 13 residues. The part of the CDR3 DNA that was read is TGCTCCAGCAGCGACAAAAACAACCAGGCTCCGCTT. Amino acid sequence: CSSSDKNNQAPL. From start to end, the CDR3 is CSSSDKNNQAPLF. Variable domain in full (rest from reference TRBV23 and TRBJ1-5): DAAVTQKPRYLIKMKGQEAEMKCIPEKGHTAVFWYQQKQSKELKFLIYFQNQQPLDQIDMVKERFSAVCPSSSLCSLGIRTCEAEDSALYLCSSSDKNNQAPLFGEGTRLSVL.

Concerning this clone: Gene names denote mouse genes. The CDR3 extends 1 residue past the end of the read, so its final part is completed from the germline J gene. The V gene is TRBV13-1, the J gene TRBJ2-4; 8 bases match TRBD2. Germline assignment: CDR1 NSHNY and CDR2 SYGAGN. V trimming: 0 bases; J trimming: 0 bases; junction bases outside the gene matches: 3. This CDR3 has 16 amino acids. Incomplete CDR3 DNA: TGTGCCAGCAGTGATGCTTGGGGGGGAAGTCAAAACACCTTGTAC. Amino acids: CASSDAWGGSQNTLY. The full CDR3 protein is CASSDAWGGSQNTLYF.

A remark on this clone: Mouse germline and gene names are used. The observed sequence ends 1 residue before the CDR3 terminus, with the missing tail filled in from the germline J gene. The J gene is TRBJ2-4, the V gene TRBV3, with 9 bases that match TRBD2. CDR3 size: 13 residues. The V segment lost 5 bases and the J segment 6 bases; nucleotides outside the gene matches: 3. CDR1 and CDR2 from the germline V gene are SNHLY and FYNGKV (reference sequence). The CDR3: CASSPWGGNTLYF. The covered CDR3 bases are TGTGCCAGCAGCCCCTGGGGGGGGAACACCTTGTAC.

This clone was observed a handful of times. The genes and germline here are from mouse. The read finishes 1 residue shy of the CDR3 end, and the germline J gene is used to complete it. The chain combines TRBV5 with TRBJ2-7, with TRBD1 as a possible D gene (5 bases). The V and J ends lost 1 base and 2 bases respectively, with 6 bases between them. The CDR3 contains 13 residues. Germline V gives CDR1 LGHNA, CDR2 YNLKQL (reference sequence). The CDR3 loop reads CASSQGTTYEQYF. The DNA read from the CDR3 is TGTGCCAGCAGCCAAGGGACAACCTATGAACAGTAC.

Only a few counts were recorded for this clone. Mouse gene names apply. Read data end 1 residue before the CDR3 end; the end is taken from the germline J gene. The chain joins TRBV13-2 to TRBJ2-5; 10 bases are shared with TRBD2. Germline-derived CDR1 and CDR2 are NNHNN and SYGAGS (reference sequence). Trimming took 1 base from V and 2 from J; bases not matched to a gene: 1. This CDR3 spans 15 amino acids. The sequenced part of the CDR3 DNA is TGTGCCAGCGGTGATCTGGGGGGGCGCCAAGACACCCAGTAC. Translated: CASGDLGGRQDTQY. The entire CDR3 protein reads CASGDLGGRQDTQYF.

As regards this clone: Mouse names are used for the genes. With the read ending 1 residue before the CDR3 end, the germline J gene is used to fill in that end. The V gene is TRBV13-1, the J gene TRBJ2-5; tentatively, D is TRBD2 (7 bases). The CDR3 is 14 residues long. The ends were cut back, 3 bases at V and 5 bases at J, with 13 bases in the middle. Germline assignment: CDR1 NSHNY and CDR2 SYGAGN. The sequenced CDR3 bases are TGTGCCAGCAGTGGAGGGGGGCGCAGAGACACCCAGTAC. Amino acid sequence: CASSGGGRRDTQY. The whole CDR3 is CASSGGGRRDTQYF.

This clone is a singleton in its sample. These gene names are mouse names. The read ends 1 residue shy of where the CDR3 ends; the end is completed using the germline J gene. The chain links TRBV23 to TRBJ1-1; the listed D gene, TRBD1, was not tested against the DNA. This CDR3 spans 13 amino acids. From germline, CDR1 is KGHTA and CDR2 FQNQQP. CDR3 in amino acids: CSSSTGANTEVFF. Partial CDR3 DNA: TGCTCCAGCTCCACAGGGGCAAACACAGAAGTCTTC.

Comment on this clone: Gene names and germline match the mouse. Read sequence stops 1 residue before the CDR3 end, and the germline J gene provides the missing end. The chain joins TRBV23 to TRBJ1-4; TRBD1, the D gene given by the table, was not confirmed from the DNA. The CDR3 is 13 amino acids. Germline V lookup: CDR1 KGHTA, CDR2 FQNQQP. CDR3 protein: CSSSQSQDERLFF. The sequenced CDR3 bases are TGCTCCAGCAGTCAATCCCAGGACGAAAGATTATTT.

On this clone itself: Genes and germline come from the mouse. The CDR3 DNA, read in part, is TGTGCTAGCAGTAGCCGTGGTCGCACAGAAGTCTTC. It specifies CASSSRGRTEVF. The entire CDR3 protein is CASSSRGRTEVFF. V is TRBV17 and J is TRBJ1-1; D uncertain. The CDR3 end is not reached by the read, which stops 1 residue before it; the germline J gene fills it in. Germline V gene sequence: CDR1 MNHDT, CDR2 YYDKIL. With 3 bases removed from V and 4 bases from J, the gap between germline ends came to 9 bases. The CDR3 is 13 residues long. The full variable domain, rest sourced from reference TRBV17 and TRBJ1-1, is DTTVKQNPRYKLARVGKPVNLICSQTMNHDTMYWYQKKPNQAPKLLLFYYDKILNREADTFEKFQSSRPNNSFCSLYIGSAGLEYSAMYLCASSSRGRTEVFFGKGTRLTVV.

With respect to this clone: The junction and the germline gene differ at one end; a read error may be behind it. Gene names and germline match the mouse. Read data end 1 residue before the CDR3 end; the end is taken from the germline J gene. The V and J genes are TRBV13-1 and TRBJ2-7; D is ambiguous. This CDR3 contains 14 residues. CDR1 and CDR2 from the germline V gene are NSHNY and SYGAGN. The DNA read from the CDR3 is TGTGCCAGCGGTGATGAAAGGGTCTCCTATGAACAGTAC. It specifies CASGDERVSYEQY. The full-length CDR3 reads as CASGDERVSYEQYF.

The table lists this clone with a few counts. The gene symbols are mouse symbols. The observed sequence ends 1 residue before the CDR3 terminus, with the missing tail filled in from the germline J gene. This chain joins TRBV3 and TRBJ2-7, with D uncertain. The CDR3 is 13 residues long. Trimming took off 5 bases at V and 0 bases at J, with 8 bases between the two ends. CDR1 and CDR2 from the germline V gene are SNHLY and FYNGKV (reference sequence). Partial CDR3 DNA: TGTGCCAGCAGCGCCGACAACTCCTATGAACAGTAC. Its protein is CASSADNSYEQY. Given in full, the CDR3 is CASSADNSYEQYF.

This clone was seen a handful of times. Mouse gene names and germline throughout. The observed sequence ends 1 residue before the CDR3 terminus, with the missing tail filled in from the germline J gene. V gene TRBV2 combines with J gene TRBJ1-4, with D hard to call. CDR1 and CDR2 (germline): LGHNA, YSYQKL. Trimming pared 0 bases from V and 4 bases from J, leaving 9 bases between. The CDR3 totals 15 residues. CDR3 DNA, as far as it was read: TGTGCCAGCAGCCAAGAGAGACAAATCAACGAAAGATTATTT. Its protein is CASSQERQINERLF. The CDR3 in its entirety is CASSQERQINERLFF.

Notes on this clone: Gene names refer to mouse genes. The CDR3 goes on 1 residue after the read ends, and that part is filled in from the germline J gene. The chain links TRBV4 to TRBJ2-3, with 7 bases matching TRBD2. CDR3 length: 16 amino acids. The germline V gene encodes CDR1 LGHDT and CDR2 YNNKQL (reference sequence). Trimming took 3 bases from V and 0 from J; bases not matched to a gene: 6. CDR3 DNA (partial): TGTGCCAGCAGCTACGGCTGGGGGTCTAGTGCAGAAACGCTGTAT. Amino acids: CASSYGWGSSAETLY. In full, the CDR3 is CASSYGWGSSAETLYF.

With regard to this clone: The gene symbols are mouse symbols. The read ends 1 residue early relative to the CDR3; the germline J gene fills the gap. The chain recombines TRBV26 with TRBJ2-4, with 8 bases aligning to TRBD1. V was clipped by 2 bases and J by 0 bases; unmatched bases: 4. This CDR3 spans 16 amino acids. CDR1 is KGHPV, CDR2 FQNQEV, per germline (reference sequence). The CDR3 DNA, read in part, is TGTGCCAGCAGTCTGAGGCAGGGGGCTAGTCAAAACACCTTGTAC. Translated, it gives CASSLRQGASQNTLY. The entire CDR3 is CASSLRQGASQNTLYF.

This clone showed up just a few times. Genes and germline are mouse. The read ends 1 residue early relative to the CDR3; the germline J gene fills the gap. This rearrangement joins TRBV3 to TRBJ1-2; a possible D gene is TRBD1 (6 bases). The germline V and J ends were trimmed by 5 bases and 2 bases, with 9 bases remaining between them. Germline assignment: CDR1 SNHLY and CDR2 FYNGKV (reference sequence). The CDR3 runs 13 residues. The CDR3 spells CASSLQGNSDYTF. The DNA read from the CDR3 is TGTGCCAGCAGCCTACAGGGTAACTCCGACTACACC.

This clone was picked up a small number of times. The genes are named according to mouse. CDR3 region: CTCSVTGNYAEQFF. The sequenced part of the CDR3 DNA is TGCACCTGCAGTGTCACTGGGAACTATGCTGAGCAGTTC. The chain has TRBV1 and TRBJ2-1; maybe TRBD2 (6 bases). Read sequence stops 1 residue before the CDR3 end, and the germline J gene provides the missing end. Germline V gene data show CDR1 as NSQYPW and CDR2 as LRSPGD (reference sequence). The CDR3 consists of 14 residues. V lost 4 bases and J 1 base, leaving 8 bases between the germline ends.

In regard to this clone: Gene names are the mouse ones. Sequencing ends 1 residue short of the CDR3 end; the germline J gene provides the rest. The chain employs TRBV3 and TRBJ1-3; D perhaps matches TRBD1 (5 bases). The CDR3 consists of 15 residues. Between the trimmed V and J ends, which lost 3 bases and 0 bases, there was a span of 9 bases. In germline, CDR1 is SNHLY, CDR2 FYNGKV (reference sequence). The part of the CDR3 DNA that was read is TGTGCCAGCAGCTTGCAGGGCAATTCTGGAAATACGCTCTAT. It codes for CASSLQGNSGNTLY. The entire CDR3 sequence reads CASSLQGNSGNTLYF.

In this sample, this clone turned up once. One end of the junction does not line up with germline, which may come from a read error. Gene and germline names: mouse. The sequence runs out 1 residue before the end of the CDR3; the remainder is reconstructed from the germline J gene. V is TRBV12-2 and J is TRBJ2-4; D possibly corresponds to TRBD1 (5 bases). The V gene's germline CDR1 is SGHLS and CDR2 HYDKME. The CDR3 runs 14 residues. CDR3 protein: CAGSLQGEGNTLYF. The CDR3 bases that were read are TGTGCCGGCTCTCTCCAGGGTGAGGGAAACACCTTGTAC.

Of note for this clone: These gene names are mouse names. Sequencing ends 1 residue short of the CDR3 end; the germline J gene provides the rest. The chain recombines TRBV23 with TRBJ2-5; the table's D call TRBD2 went unverified against the DNA. Germline CDR1 reads KGHTA; CDR2 reads FQNQQP. This CDR3 has 14 residues. The CDR3 bases that were read are TGCTCCAGCAGCCTGACTGGGGGCCAAGACACCCAGTAC. It translates to CSSSLTGGQDTQY. The entire CDR3 sequence reads CSSSLTGGQDTQYF. The variable domain in full, completed from reference TRBV23 and TRBJ2-5, reads DAAVTQKPRYLIKMKGQEAEMKCIPEKGHTAVFWYQQKQSKELKFLIYFQNQQPLDQIDMVKERFSAVCPSSSLCSLGIRTCEAEDSALYLCSSSLTGGQDTQYFGPGTRLLVL.

A remark on this clone: Gene names refer to mouse genes. Sequencing ends 1 residue short of the CDR3 end; the germline J gene provides the rest. The J gene is TRBJ2-5, the V gene TRBV13-3, with 7 bases fitting TRBD2. Germline CDR1 and CDR2: NNHDY and SYVADS. V was clipped by 1 base and J by 5 bases; unmatched bases: 4. The CDR3 sequence is 14 residues long. The covered CDR3 bases are TGTGCCAGCAGTGATTTGACTGGGCGAGACACCCAGTAC. It encodes CASSDLTGRDTQY. The entire CDR3 is CASSDLTGRDTQYF.